This T cell receptor (beta chain) is from a study of T cell clusters in autoimmune cytopenias. Study background: TRB sequencing had a median approximately 53,000 reads and approximately 2,200 distinct clonotypes per sample. General study findings and limits: Primary autoimmune cytopenia patients appeared to lack physiological T cell clusters present in healthy donors.

TRB was amplified by touch-down multiplex PCR, primer pools A and B combined. From the multiplex PCR reads, TCRdb lists one entry per CDR3 protein and no DNA. The specimen's table records around 7,000 distinct CDR3 sequences. This clonotype is identified as medium-sized from frequency. The antigen remains undetermined. About 37,500 genome equivalents of blood DNA were amplified for TRB. The CDR3 runs to 14 residues. Germline values: CDR1 SGHNT, CDR2 YYREEE (reference sequence). The sample taken for sequencing was peripheral blood. The source of this sequence is a human donor with an autoimmune cytopenia or autoimmune hepatitis (not recorded which). The rearrangement joins TRBV5-4 to TRBJ1-2; the TCRdb D gene call, TRBD1, has no DNA to confirm it. CDR3 loop: CASSLEVLGDGYTF.